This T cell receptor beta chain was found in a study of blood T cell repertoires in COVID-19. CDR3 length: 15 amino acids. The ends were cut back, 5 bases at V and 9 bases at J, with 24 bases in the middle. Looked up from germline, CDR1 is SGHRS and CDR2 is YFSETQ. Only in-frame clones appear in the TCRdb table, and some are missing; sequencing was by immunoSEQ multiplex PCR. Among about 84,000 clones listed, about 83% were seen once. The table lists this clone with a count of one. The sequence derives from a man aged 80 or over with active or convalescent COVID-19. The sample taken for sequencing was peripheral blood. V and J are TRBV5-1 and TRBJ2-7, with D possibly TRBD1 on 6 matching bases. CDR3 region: CASSLGGQRLHRQYF. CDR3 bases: TGCGCCAGCAGTCTCGGAGGACAGAGACTACATAGGCAGTACTTC.